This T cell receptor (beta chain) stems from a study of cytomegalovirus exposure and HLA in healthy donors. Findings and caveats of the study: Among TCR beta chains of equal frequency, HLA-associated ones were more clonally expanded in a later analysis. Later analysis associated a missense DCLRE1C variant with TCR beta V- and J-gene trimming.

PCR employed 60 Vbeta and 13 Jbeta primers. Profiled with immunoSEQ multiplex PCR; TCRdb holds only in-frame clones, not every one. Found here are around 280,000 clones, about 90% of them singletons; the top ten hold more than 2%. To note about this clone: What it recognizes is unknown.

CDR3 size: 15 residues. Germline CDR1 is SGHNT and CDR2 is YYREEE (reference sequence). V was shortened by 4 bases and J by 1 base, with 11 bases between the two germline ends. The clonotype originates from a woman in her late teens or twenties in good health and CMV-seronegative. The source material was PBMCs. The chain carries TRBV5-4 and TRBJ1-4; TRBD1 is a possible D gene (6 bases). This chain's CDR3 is CASSPGQRTNEKLFF. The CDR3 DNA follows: TGTGCCAGCAGCCCCGGACAGCGAACTAATGAAAAACTGTTTTTT.